This is a list of T cell receptor beta chains from one sample in a study of blood T cell repertoires in COVID-19. Method: immunoSEQ multiplex PCR; TCRdb's copy keeps in-frame clones and lacks some. The sample carries 300,000 to 350,000 clones, 70% to 90% recorded once. Sequenced: peripheral blood. These receptors were obtained from a woman in her 30s with COVID-19, enrolled during active disease. Both conserved end residues are part of each CDR3. A D gene is named only where the DNA matches it firmly. Size is omitted from some rows. Given values are once, few, many or a class for expanded clones.

TRBV9	16	TRBJ2-5	TRBD2	few	CASSVDSRGGRETQYF	TGTGCCAGCAGCGTAGATTCACGGGGGGGCCGGGAGACCCAGTACTTC
TRBV7-6	17	TRBJ1-4	NA	NA	CASSLAGTPPTNEKLFF	TGTGCCAGCAGCTTAGCGGGGACTCCCCCAACTAATGAAAAACTGTTTTTT
TRBV28	14	TRBJ1-6	NA	NA	CASSLRGAHSPLHF	TGTGCCAGCAGTTTGCGGGGGGCGCATTCACCCCTCCACTTT
TRBV6-5	13	TRBJ1-2	NA	once	CASSLGQHYGYTF	TGTGCCAGCAGTCTCGGACAGCACTATGGCTACACCTTC
TRBV27	15	TRBJ1-2	TRBD1	NA	CASSATGQQNYGYTF	TGTGCCAGCAGCGCTACGGGACAGCAAAACTATGGCTACACCTTC
TRBV19	14	TRBJ1-2	NA	NA	CASSTQTATGGYTF	TGTGCCAGTAGTACGCAGACAGCCACTGGGGGCTACACCTTC
TRBV24-1	13	TRBJ2-2	NA	NA	CATSDPGRGELFF	TGTGCCACCAGTGACCCCGGTCGGGGGGAGCTGTTTTTT
TRBV7-2	12	TRBJ2-2	NA	NA	CASSFYTGELFF	TGTGCCAGCAGCTTCTACACCGGGGAGCTGTTTTTT
TRBV15	16	TRBJ2-2	NA	NA	CATSRLRQSNTGELFF	TGTGCCACCAGCAGACTCAGACAGTCTAACACCGGGGAGCTGTTTTTT
TRBV7-6	16	TRBJ2-5	TRBD1	NA	CASSFDRQGKQETQYF	TGTGCCAGCAGCTTTGATCGACAGGGAAAGCAAGAGACCCAGTACTTC
TRBV6-5	13	TRBJ1-5	TRBD1	NA	CASRGQGPQPQHF	TGTGCCAGCAGAGGACAGGGGCCTCAGCCCCAGCATTTT
TRBV6-1	15	TRBJ1-4	TRBD1	once	CASSELTGEGEKLFF	TGTGCCAGCAGTGAACTGACAGGGGAAGGGGAAAAACTGTTTTTT
TRBV4-1	19	TRBJ1-2	NA	NA	CASSQDLFVFLQGGGGYTF	TGCGCCAGCAGCCAAGACTTATTTGTTTTTCTACAGGGTGGTGGTGGCTACACCTTC
TRBV14	13	TRBJ2-2	TRBD1	NA	CASSLQGRRELFF	TGTGCCAGCAGCCTACAGGGGCGGCGGGAGCTGTTTTTT
TRBV3-1/TRBV3-2	14	TRBJ2-3	TRBD2	NA	CASKSSGGGDTQYF	TGTGCCAGCAAATCTAGCGGGGGAGGGGATACGCAGTATTTT
TRBV6-5	12	TRBJ2-2	NA	NA	CASTRGTGELFF	TGTGCCAGCACCAGGGGCACCGGGGAGCTGTTTTTT
TRBV3-1/TRBV3-2	14	TRBJ2-3	NA	NA	CASSPSQYTDTQYF	TGTGCCAGCAGCCCTTCACAGTACACAGATACGCAGTATTTT
TRBV2	11	TRBJ2-1	NA	NA	CASSAAVEQFF	TGTGCCAGCAGTGCCGCGGTTGAGCAGTTCTTC
TRBV5-5	15	TRBJ1-3	NA	few	CASSSDRTSGNTIYF	TGTGCCAGCAGCTCGGACAGAACTTCGGGAAACACCATATATTTT
TRBV28	14	TRBJ1-1	NA	NA	CASSLTGMSTEAFF	TGTGCCAGCAGTTTAACAGGGATGAGCACTGAAGCTTTCTTT
TRBV5-4	14	TRBJ2-1	TRBD1	NA	CASSETGSYNEQFF	TGTGCCAGCAGCGAGACAGGGTCCTACAATGAGCAGTTCTTC
TRBV6-1	16	TRBJ1-5	TRBD1	once	CASSDLTGTGNQPQHF	TGTGCCAGCAGTGATTTGACAGGGACTGGCAATCAGCCCCAGCATTTT
TRBV10-2	15	TRBJ1-2	NA	NA	CASSERGGASYGYTF	TGCGCCAGCAGTGAACGGGGGGGGGCGAGCTATGGCTACACCTTC
TRBV11-2	13	TRBJ1-3	NA	NA	CASSQGSGNTIYF	TGTGCCAGCAGCCAGGGCTCTGGAAACACCATATATTTT
TRBV28	18	TRBJ1-6	NA	NA	CASSLWGVQGGLDSPLHF	TGTGCCAGCAGTTTATGGGGGGTACAGGGTGGTCTGGATTCACCCCTCCACTTT
TRBV3-1/TRBV3-2	16	TRBJ1-6	NA	NA	CASSQGGSPYNSPLHF	TGTGCCAGCAGCCAGGGGGGGTCCCCCTATAATTCACCCCTCCACTTT
TRBV7-9	15	TRBJ1-2	NA	NA	CASSLGSARSYGYTF	TGTGCCAGCAGCTTAGGGAGCGCTCGGAGCTATGGCTACACCTTC
TRBV9	15	TRBJ1-3	NA	NA	CASSGRQISGNTIYF	TGTGCCAGCAGCGGCAGACAGATCTCTGGAAACACCATATATTTT
TRBV30	14	TRBJ1-3	NA	NA	CAWSPRVSGNTIYF	TGTGCCTGGAGTCCGCGGGTCTCTGGAAACACCATATATTTT
TRBV7-3	14	TRBJ1-6	TRBD1	once	CASSQDREGSPLHF	TGTGCCAGCAGCCAGGACAGGGAGGGATCACCCCTCCACTTT
TRBV3-1/TRBV3-2	15	TRBJ2-3	TRBD2	few	CASSPGTGGADTQYF	TGTGCCAGCAGCCCGGGGACCGGGGGGGCAGATACGCAGTATTTT
TRBV9	16	TRBJ1-2	TRBD1	NA	CASSALGTAANYGYTF	TGTGCCAGCAGCGCACTAGGGACAGCAGCTAACTATGGCTACACCTTC
TRBV29-1	13	TRBJ1-2	NA	NA	CSVDHPGVDGYTF	TGCAGCGTTGATCACCCAGGGGTTGATGGCTACACCTTC
TRBV6-2/TRBV6-3	17	TRBJ2-5	TRBD2	NA	CASSYVPASGFQETQYF	TGTGCCAGCAGTTACGTGCCGGCTAGCGGGTTTCAAGAGACCCAGTACTTC
TRBV5-6	18	TRBJ2-6	NA	NA	CASSPLGTSLSGANVLTF	TGTGCCAGCAGCCCCCTAGGAACTTCGCTCTCTGGGGCCAACGTCCTGACTTTC
TRBV28	15	TRBJ1-6	NA	NA	CASSLRSSYNSPLHF	TGTGCCAGCAGTCTAAGAAGCTCCTATAATTCACCCCTCCACTTT
TRBV4-1	13	TRBJ1-1	NA	NA	CASSQGGSTEAFF	TGCGCCAGCAGCCAAGGAGGAAGCACTGAAGCTTTCTTT
TRBV6-5	15	TRBJ1-6	NA	NA	CASSYSGGGNSPLHF	TGTGCCAGCAGTTACTCGGGGGGTGGGAATTCACCCCTCCACTTT
TRBV19	12	TRBJ2-2	NA	NA	CATQPPGGELFF	TGTGCCACCCAACCCCCAGGCGGGGAGCTGTTTTTT
TRBV4-1	15	TRBJ1-2	TRBD1	NA	CASSQVGRGSGGYTF	TGCGCCAGCAGCCAAGTCGGCAGGGGGTCCGGTGGCTACACCTTC
TRBV5-1	15	TRBJ1-4	TRBD1	NA	CASSVHQGEREKLFF	TGCGCCAGCAGCGTACACCAGGGGGAGAGGGAAAAACTGTTTTTT
TRBV2	13	TRBJ1-2	TRBD1	NA	CASSAQGARGYTF	TGTGCCAGCAGTGCACAGGGGGCGCGGGGCTACACCTTC
TRBV5-1	15	TRBJ1-2	NA	NA	CASSLGDGLSSGYTF	TGCGCCAGCAGCTTGGGAGACGGGTTATCGTCAGGCTACACCTTC
TRBV25-1	12	TRBJ1-1	NA	NA	CASMKGRGEAFF	TGTGCCAGCATGAAAGGGAGAGGAGAAGCTTTCTTT
TRBV2	14	TRBJ2-2	TRBD1	NA	CASSGQGNTGELFF	TGTGCCAGCAGCGGACAGGGGAACACCGGGGAGCTGTTTTTT
TRBV7-2	13	TRBJ2-1	NA	NA	CASSGGPYNEQFF	TGTGCCAGCAGTGGAGGCCCCTACAATGAGCAGTTCTTC
TRBV5-4	14	TRBJ2-3	NA	NA	CASSPKLAADTQYF	TGTGCCAGCAGCCCTAAACTAGCCGCAGATACGCAGTATTTT
TRBV19	18	TRBJ2-3	TRBD2	NA	CASSIIGTSGPSTDTQYF	TGTGCCAGTAGTATTATCGGGACTAGCGGTCCTAGCACAGATACGCAGTATTTT
TRBV15	16	TRBJ1-4	NA	once	CATSTVGVGKNEKLFF	TGTGCCACCAGCACAGTAGGGGTAGGGAAAAATGAAAAACTGTTTTTT
TRBV30	13	TRBJ1-1	NA	NA	CAWSPLSRGEAFF	TGTGCCTGGAGTCCCCTGAGCAGAGGAGAAGCTTTCTTT
TRBV19	18	TRBJ1-2	TRBD1	NA	CASSEGIQGEIGNYGYTF	TGTGCCAGTAGCGAAGGGATCCAGGGGGAAATTGGTAACTATGGCTACACCTTC
TRBV19	14	TRBJ2-1	TRBD2	NA	CASMAGGRGNEQFF	TGTGCCAGCATGGCGGGGGGCCGGGGCAATGAGCAGTTCTTC
TRBV27	21	TRBJ2-1	TRBD2	NA	CASSILGFRGSSGGTSNEQFF	TGTGCCAGCAGTATATTGGGTTTTCGGGGGTCTAGCGGGGGGACCTCCAATGAGCAGTTCTTC